A selection of T cell receptor beta chains follows, all from one sample in a study of T-cell reconstitution after alpha-beta-depleted transplantation in children. In TCRdb, the PCR reads were re-called with MiXCR into one record per CDR3 protein. The sample lists 210,000 or so distinct CDR3 sequences; 11% were seen once. Sequenced material: PBMCs, taken before TCRalphabeta/CD19-depleted stem cell transplant. These receptors all stem from a child under two years old with acute myeloid leukemia, due to receive a stem cell transplant. CDR3s include the opening cysteine and the closing phenylalanine or tryptophan. A D gene is named only where the DNA matches it firmly. A clone size is listed for some rows: how often the clone was seen (once, few, many), or a class if it is expanded.

length,J,D,V,size,DNA,CDR3
15,TRBJ2-3,-,TRBV13,many,TGTGCCAGCAGCTTAGACAGGGATAGCACAGATACGCAGTATTTT,CASSLDRDSTDTQYF
15,TRBJ2-6,TRBD1,TRBV5-1,many,TGCGCCAGCAGCTGGGACAGCTCTGGGGCCAACGTCCTGACTTTC,CASSWDSSGANVLTF
14,TRBJ1-1,TRBD1,TRBV12-3/TRBV12-4,many,TGTGCCAGCAGCCCTACAGGGGGGGACACTGAAGCTTTCTTT,CASSPTGGDTEAFF
14,TRBJ2-3,-,TRBV10-3,many,TGTGCCATCAGAGACCAAAAGGGGACAGATACGCAGTATTTT,CAIRDQKGTDTQYF
16,TRBJ2-7,TRBD2,TRBV4-2,few,TGTGCCAGCAGCCCTCGAGCGGGAGGGAGCTCCTACGAGCAGTACTTC,CASSPRAGGSSYEQYF
18,TRBJ2-1,TRBD1,TRBV3-1,many,TGTGCCAGCAGCCAAGAAGGTGTTAGGACAGGGATTTACAATGAGCAGTTCTTC,CASSQEGVRTGIYNEQFF
15,TRBJ2-1,-,TRBV20-1,many,TGCAGTGCCACCGCTAATCAACGGAGCTACAATGAGCAGTTCTTC,CSATANQRSYNEQFF
15,TRBJ2-2,-,TRBV10-3,many,TGTGCCATCAGTGAGTCGACGAGAAACACCGGGGAGCTGTTTTTT,CAISESTRNTGELFF
13,TRBJ2-1,TRBD1,TRBV28,many,TGTGCCAGCAGTTCGGGACAGAACAATGAGCAGTTCTTC,CASSSGQNNEQFF
13,TRBJ1-1,-,TRBV6-4,-,TGTGCCAGCAGTCGGCGGCCGAACACTGAAGCTTTCTTT,CASSRRPNTEAFF
17,TRBJ1-1,-,TRBV11-2,-,TGTGCCAGCAGCCAGGGGCGAGCAGTCATCATGAACACTGAAGCTTTCTTT,CASSQGRAVIMNTEAFF
15,TRBJ1-2,TRBD1,TRBV20-1,once,TGCAGTGCCCGGACTACCGGACAGGGGATGGGAGGCTACACCTTC,CSARTTGQGMGGYTF
17,TRBJ2-1,TRBD2,TRBV5-1,many,TGCGCCAGCAGCTTAATTTTCGCGGGAGGGCCGTACAATGAGCAGTTCTTC,CASSLIFAGGPYNEQFF
14,TRBJ1-1,-,TRBV3-1,many,TGTGCCAGCAGCCAAGTAAGGCAGGGGACTGAAGCTTTCTTT,CASSQVRQGTEAFF
15,TRBJ1-4,TRBD1,TRBV18,many,TGTGCCAGCTCGCAAGGACAGGAGCGGGATGAAAAACTGTTTTTT,CASSQGQERDEKLFF
17,TRBJ2-1,TRBD2,TRBV14,-,TGTGCCAGCAGTCCTTCAGGACTAGCGGCCTCCTACAATGAGCAGTTCTTC,CASSPSGLAASYNEQFF
17,TRBJ1-2,TRBD1,TRBV6-5,-,TGTGCCAGCAGTTCGCCGCGGGGGCAGGGGGTTTACTATGGCTACACCTTC,CASSSPRGQGVYYGYTF